This TCR beta chain was obtained from a study of cytomegalovirus exposure and HLA in healthy donors. About the research overall: An earlier analysis found fewer than 120 million unique TCR beta sequences from approximately 170 million T cells.

Per the germline V gene, CDR1 is SGHAT and CDR2 is FQNNGV. This CDR3 has 15 residues. A note on this clone: The germline gene is not matched at one end of the junction; a read error may be the cause. The sample contains more than one DNA sequence encoding this CDR3.

PCR amplification relied on 60 Vbeta primers (plus 13 Jbeta primers). The data were produced by immunoSEQ multiplex PCR, yet TCRdb's version contains in-frame clones alone and is incomplete. The sample records approximately 250,000 clones, approximately 81% being singletons. The source of this sequence is a girl aged 2 to 10 in good health and CMV-seronegative. Sequencing was performed on PBMCs. This sequence joins TRBV11-2 and TRBJ2-7; TRBD1 matches at 8 bases. CDR3 sequence reads: CASSFDRGDGYEQYF. The CDR3 DNA follows: TGCGCCAGCAGTTTCGACAGGGGTGACGGGTACGAGCAGTACTTC.